This T cell receptor (beta chain) was sequenced in a study of control samples from healthy donors and cancer patients. Produced via immunoSEQ multiplex PCR; TCRdb's table is partial and in-frame only. The profile shows about 92,000 clones, roughly 78% of them singletons. Sequencing used blood. This clonotype was sampled from an older woman in good health.

The CDR3 nucleotides read TGTGCCAGCAGTTCAGGGGATTACAGGGGCTTGTACGAGCAGTACTTC. Protein product: CASSSGDYRGLYEQYF. The chain carries TRBV6-5 and TRBJ2-7; 7 nucleotides line up with TRBD1. Trimming removed 4 bases from V and 4 bases from J; junction bases left unmatched: 13. Germline V gene data show CDR1 as MNHEY and CDR2 as SVGAGI. The CDR3 has 16 residues.